The TCR beta chain under discussion was sequenced for a study of beta chain features in type 1 diabetes. In the study overall: Healthy donors and patients showed comparable age, gender and cell yields.

A CD45RO/CCR7/CD25/CD127/CD95/CD27 panel sorted naive, central memory, regulatory and stem cell-like memory CD4+ cells. Expressed TCRB transcripts were sequenced, since all the RNA that had been isolated was reverse transcribed. The table came from immunoSEQ multiplex PCR; TCRdb's copy has only in-frame clones and leaves some out. This sample yields about 240,000 clones, of which 14% are seen a single time; roughly 0.02% belongs to the top ten. The germline V gene has CDR1 MGHRA and CDR2 YSYEKL. The CDR3 is 13 amino acids. With V trimmed by 8 bases and J by 3 bases, 6 bases remained unmatched. A word on this clone: Its target is not known.

Broader study findings: Among all four CD4+ subsets, Type 1 diabetes patients had TCRB CDR3s that were moderately but significantly shorter. Across patients, naive, central memory and Treg TCRB repertoires exhibited apparently greater similarity than was observed across healthy donors.

The clonotype originates from a man aged 30 to 39 with type 1 diabetes. The J gene is TRBJ2-7, the V gene TRBV4-1; 8 bases match TRBD1. Sequenced material: naive CD4+ T cells from blood. The CDR3: CASRGTGDYEQYF. The CDR3 DNA sequence: TGCGCCAGCCGCGGGACAGGAGACTACGAGCAGTACTTC.